These 5 T cell receptor beta chains originate from one sample sequenced in a study of graft-versus-host responses after intestinal transplantation. Measured with immunoSEQ multiplex PCR; TCRdb has only the in-frame clones, and not every one. Among tens of thousands of clones listed, around nine tenths were seen once. Sequenced here: bone marrow, sampled less than 750 days after intestinal transplantation. Receptors originate from a human patient who received an intestinal transplant, so some T cells may come from the graft donor.

V is TRBV5-1 and J is TRBJ1-1; D not resolved. The germline CDR1 and CDR2 sequences are SGHRS and YFSETQ. The CDR3 loop spans 14 amino acids. V was clipped by 1 base and J by 0 bases, with 7 bases between them. The DNA for the CDR3 is TGCGCCAGCAGCTTGTGGATTATGAACACTGAAGCTTTCTTT. Translating it yields CASSLWIMNTEAFF.

This clone has just one count. This chain joins TRBV6-5 and TRBJ2-5; 11 bases align to TRBD2. With the DNA end fitting TRBJ2-7 better, the J assignment may be wrong. The CDR3 is 15 amino acids. From germline, CDR1 is MNHEY and CDR2 SVGAGI. CDR3 loop: CASRLTSGRTYEQYF. CDR3 DNA sequence: TGTGCCAGCAGACTAACTAGCGGGAGAACCTACGAGCAGTACTTC.

The chain is built from TRBV14 and TRBJ2-3; D is unresolved. The germline V gene has CDR1 SGHDN and CDR2 FVKESK. The length of the CDR3 is 17 residues. V lost 0 bases to trimming and J lost 0 bases, with 13 bases between them. CDR3 in amino acids: CASSQEMRSLSTDTQYF. In DNA form, the CDR3 reads TGTGCCAGCAGCCAAGAAATGCGTAGTCTAAGCACAGATACGCAGTATTTT.

This sequence joins TRBV4-1 and TRBJ1-4, with D possibly matching TRBD1 (5 bases). Trimming cost V 2 bases and J 6 bases, with 13 bases left between them. The CDR3 totals 15 residues. Germline V gives CDR1 MGHRA, CDR2 YSYEKL. CDR3 bases: TGCGCCAGCAGCCAAAGGAGGGTGGGGGATGAAAAACTGTTTTTT. This translates into CASSQRRVGDEKLFF.

V and J are TRBV7-3 and TRBJ2-7, with 9 positions matching TRBD2. Germline V lookup: CDR1 SGHTA, CDR2 FQGTGA. The ends lost 3 bases at V and 1 base at J; junction bases unmatched: 4. CDR3 length: 15 amino acids. CDR3 nucleotide sequence: TGTGCCAGCAGCTTTAGCGGGGGAGGATCCTACGAGCAGTACTTC. Its protein product is CASSFSGGGSYEQYF.